This entry concerns a single TCR beta chain. Its binding antigen is unknown. Per-base quality was not reported, and no clone a single base away is much larger than it. The data stem from a study of cytomegalovirus exposure and HLA in healthy donors (dated by TCRdb to about 2017). Turning to the overall study: According to an earlier analysis of several hundred of the donors, about 190 million T cells yielded 90 million to 130 million unique TCR beta sequences and approximately 300 Gb of sequence data. Approximately 300 gigabases of sequencing data and roughly 81 million unique TCR sequences made up an early release that covered some 640 HLA-typed donors. The genetic ancestry cluster associated with self-reported Caucasian donors included about four fifths of the roughly 400 genotyped donors. The study aimed to test whether signatures of past pathogen exposure could be identified by cataloging public T cell receptors. The study used immunosequencing to profile the T cell repertoires of approximately 630 subjects and linked those repertoires to cytomegalovirus serostatus. A separate validation cohort of approximately 130 different subjects was used in addition to the approximately 640-subject first cohort. To predict cytomegalovirus infection status, the study brought together high-throughput TCR immunosequencing, statistical association of individual TCRs with disease status, and machine learning. To study patterns of TCR occurrence, a later analysis re-analyzed previously published TCR beta repertoires from more than 550 donors and added high-resolution HLA genotyping. Rather than using new phenotypic data, the later analysis identified candidate immune exposures from TCR beta sequences and from how often those sequences occurred across donors. An earlier analysis of around 640 of the donors used high-throughput TCR beta sequencing to judge whether each TCR beta V gene segment behaved as functional or pseudogenic. Donor age, sex, ethnicity and CMV serostatus were compiled alongside the repertoire data. A later genetic analysis took genome-wide SNP genotypes for about 55% of the roughly 700 donors and used that subset as a discovery cohort. Every discovery cohort repertoire had been produced on one sequencing platform. Class I and class II HLA loci were covered by the typing at four-digit resolution. Typing coverage differed by locus: A, B, C, DRB1 and DQB1 were typed in roughly 620-630 donors, DQA1 in about 500, DPA1 in 600 to 610, and DPB1 in about 450. Four to six DR-DQ haplotypes were handled as single units for association and clustering, since linkage in the cohort was strong. Across about 370 genotyped donors of the cohort, an average of about 220,000 unique TCR beta nucleotide sequences per donor were sequenced, and roughly 18% of those sequences were non-productive. Paper-wide results and their limitations: According to a later analysis, most CMV-associated TCR beta chains appeared to be HLA-restricted, and the HLA associations seemed to be driven largely by CMV exposure. An earlier analysis of approximately 590 of the donors showed that most TCR beta V segments appeared in productive rearrangements either about 90% or about 30% of the time, which broadly matched IMGT annotations. It was suggested by the authors that the approach could potentially be generalized to other disease states and immunological phenotypes. A further reported finding was that TCR beta sequences accurately predicted the HLA-A and HLA-B alleles for most subjects in the first cohort. Because some donors lacked HLA typing at each locus, the association tests relied only on the typed subset. In a later analysis, HLA-associated TCR beta chains were found to be more clonally expanded and to have lower generation probabilities than equally common non-associated chains. A cluster of highly shared sequence variants was judged likely to represent a technical artifact of the sequencing pipeline. Some IMGT-functional V segments, including TRBV6-2 and TRBV6-3, could not be distinguished by the 87-base-pair reads and were therefore excluded. In a later genetic analysis, fewer N-insertions in productive TCRs were reported among donors in an Asian-associated ancestry cluster than the roughly 640-donor mean. In vitro tests confirmed that a few of the cytomegalovirus-associated TCR beta chains recognize cytomegalovirus antigens. This cohort had only TCR beta chains sequenced, and the lack of alpha or paired-chain data limited which features could be detected. Correlated functional status among segregating V segments might be attributable to linkage disequilibrium, but an unknown experimental factor could not be ruled out. Several of the top co-occurrence clusters appeared to be linked to parvovirus B19, influenza, CMV and Epstein-Barr virus, according to a later analysis. The classifier was reported to diagnose cytomegalovirus status with high specificity and sensitivity in both the original cohort and the validation cohort. Immune exposure information for the cohort was limited to CMV serostatus. Presence/absence analyses assumed roughly uniform sequencing depth across donors, an assumption that may not hold. Seventeen rarely observed V segments, including chromosome 9 orphons, were excluded from the earlier analysis of approximately 500 of the donors because counts were too low. Most TCR sequences were seen in very few donors, while some public TCRs were found in many individuals. When HLA alleles, especially DR and DQ, strongly co-occurred, TCR associations were difficult to assign to individual alleles. In a later analysis, 16,951 TCR beta sequences were associated with specific HLA alleles at a false discovery rate of 0.05. A total of 164 TCR beta chains were listed by the study as associated with cytomegalovirus. In a later genetic analysis, a missense DCLRE1C variant was associated with V-gene and J-gene trimming of TCR beta chains, and the association was replicated in an independent cohort. A later analysis found that TCR association rates varied across HLA loci, with DRB1 alleles showing the most associated TCRs and HLA-C alleles the fewest.

The library was generated by the immunoSEQ multiplex PCR assay. The multiplex PCR relied on a mix of 60 forward primers for TCR Vbeta segments and 13 reverse primers for TCR Jbeta segments. The CDR3 region of rearranged TCR beta genes was amplified from genomic DNA by a multiplex PCR assay. On the Illumina HiSeq System, the amplified TCR beta libraries were sequenced as 87-base-pair reads. As for the authors' bioinformatics: In a later analysis, tens of millions of unique TCR beta chains were counted across the 650 to 750 repertoires, and roughly 9.9 million of these chains were shared by at least two donors. Raw reads were error-corrected and collapsed into unique sequences with a nearest-neighbor algorithm that merged closely related sequences to remove PCR and sequencing errors. Alignment of CDR3 sequences to IMGT reference sequences was used to assign V, D and J gene segments. Each retained sequence needed at least a six-nucleotide match to both a V gene segment and a J gene segment. A rearrangement counted as productive if the CDR3 had no stop codons and remained in frame with V and J, and every other rearrangement counted as non-productive. Following IMGT convention, CDR3 was defined as the stretch from the second conserved V-encoded cysteine to the conserved J-encoded phenylalanine. The earlier analysis of about 590 of the donors excluded sequences that lacked an unambiguous match to a single V gene segment. An earlier analysis of 500 to 600 of the donors classified V segments as functional when productive rearrangements were above 56.7% and as segregating when the standard deviation between donors was above 5%. A statistical classification framework was developed to diagnose cytomegalovirus status using the catalog of TCR beta chain sequences. In a later analysis, TCR nucleotide sequences were compared against IMGT/GENE-DB human TR gene sequences so that V and J genes could be assigned. The TCRdist pipeline was used in a later analysis to assign CDR3 sequences and most-parsimonious VDJ recombination scenarios. In a later analysis, each TCR beta chain was defined by its CDR3 amino acid sequence together with its V-gene family, and reads without a unique V-gene family were excluded. To address suspected cross-contamination and a sequencing artifact, a later analysis removed approximately 590 highly shared, low-generation-probability nucleotide sequences. For each public chain, a later analysis derived a clonal expansion index from normalized ranks of inferred template counts within each repertoire. Generation probabilities in a later analysis came from a VDJ recombination model fitted to out-of-frame rearrangements, and those results were checked against IGoR. In a later analysis, hypergeometric tests were used to score TCR-TCR, TCR-HLA and TCR-CMV co-occurrence, with a repertoire-size bias correction applied to TCR pairs. To estimate false discovery rates, a later analysis permuted the HLA or CMV assignments 20 times. In a later analysis, co-occurring TCRs were grouped using DBSCAN, and TCRdist sequence similarity was added for clustering within HLA-allele-positive subsets. Repertoires with fewer than 30,000 or more than 120,000 public chains, plus five repertoires with anomalous nucleotide sharing, were excluded from co-occurrence clustering. TCRdb re-hosts the immuneACCESS table, in-frame sequences only. Its copies lack some clones; in the studies checked, an unresolved V gene accounts for under half of them, and the cause for the rest is not known. Clone size and the V and J calls come from that table; the DNA yielded D and trimming. Here the sample has fewer than 250,000 clones; around 85% occur a single time. Approximately 2% of the sample is in the top ten clones.

In total, roughly 710 healthy bone marrow donors made up the cohort. All cohort members were sampled while nominally healthy, although unrecorded immune exposures were likely present. The donor tested CMV seronegative and was one of the 352 seronegative cohort members. A peripheral blood sample was provided by each donor, and peripheral blood mononuclear cells were used for TCR beta sequencing. Genomic DNA was extracted from the blood cell samples with the Qiagen DNeasy Blood Extraction Kit. Deletion took 5 bases off V and 3 bases off J, with a span of 14 bases between the germline ends. In the germline V gene, CDR1 corresponds to SGHVS and CDR2 to FQNEAQ. The CDR3 numbers 15 residues from cysteine through phenylalanine. Here the CDR3 DNA is all that survives: 45 bases in frame from base 1.

The sequencing input was PBMCs. The V gene is TRBV7-8 and the J gene is TRBJ1-5, with the D gene call left open. The TCR comes from a man aged 18 to 29 in good health and CMV-seronegative. The nucleotides are TGTGCCAGCAGCCCACGGAGGTCGGACAATCAGCCCCAGCATTTT. The resulting protein is CASSPRRSDNQPQHF.